Below are 21 T cell receptor beta chains sequenced from a single sample in a study of blood T cell repertoires in COVID-19. Produced via immunoSEQ multiplex PCR; TCRdb's table is partial and in-frame only. This table has approximately 190,000 clones, 82% appearing once. The sample comprised peripheral blood. The receptor set was obtained from a human donor with acute or convalescent COVID-19. The donor label of this sample is uncertain.

This clone was seen once. This chain connects TRBV2 to TRBJ1-4; a possible D gene is TRBD1 (5 bases). There are 14 residues in the CDR3. CDR1 is SNHLY, CDR2 FYNNEI, per germline. Trimming cost V 7 bases and J 2 bases, with 11 bases left between them. The CDR3 region has the DNA TGTGCCAGCAAGGAGACAGCGACTAATGAAAAACTGTTTTTT. Amino acid sequence: CASKETATNEKLFF.

The chain uses TRBV3-1 (or the pseudogene TRBV3-2) and TRBJ2-7; 8 bases map to TRBD2. Trimming cost V 0 bases and J 4 bases; bases outside gene matches: 11. The CDR3 is 17 amino acids. The germline CDR1 and CDR2 sequences are LGHDT and YNNKEL (reference sequence). CDR3 in DNA: TGTGCCAGCAGCCAAGACCGCGGGGGGACTAGGGCATACGAGCAGTACTTC. This translates into CASSQDRGGTRAYEQYF.

This clone was counted between two and nine times. The chain joins TRBV5-1 to TRBJ1-5; no reliable D call. The CDR3 extends over 14 amino acids. V dropped 0 bases and J dropped 2 bases, with 6 bases sitting between them. CDR1 is SGHRS and CDR2 is YFSETQ in the germline V gene. The CDR3 is CASSLEAGNQPQHF. The CDR3 DNA sequence: TGCGCCAGCAGCTTGGAAGCGGGCAATCAGCCCCAGCATTTT.

The chain employs TRBV27 and TRBJ2-1; D is possibly TRBD2 (6 bases). The CDR3 has 16 amino acids. Per the germline V gene, CDR1 is MNHEY and CDR2 is SMNVEV (reference sequence). Trimming shortened V by 5 bases and J by 5 bases, and 19 bases separated the two germline ends. This CDR3 reads CASSASTSPGHNEQFF. CDR3 bases: TGTGCCAGCAGTGCTTCTACTAGCCCCGGGCACAATGAGCAGTTCTTC.

The V call is TRBV24-1, the J call TRBJ2-1; the D gene is possibly TRBD2 (6 bases). V shed 3 bases and J shed 14 bases, with 13 bases lying between them. Germline-derived CDR1 and CDR2 are KGHDR and SFDVKD. The CDR3 runs to 12 residues. CDR3 loop: CATSDLAGRKFF. CDR3 nucleotide sequence: TGTGCCACCAGTGATCTGGCGGGACGTAAGTTCTTC.

The CDR3 sequence: CASSPSGGINIQYF. The CDR3 region has the DNA TGTGCCAGCAGCCCCAGTGGCGGGATCAACATTCAGTACTTC. J is TRBJ2-4 and V is TRBV7-2, with D possibly matching TRBD2 (6 bases). The CDR3 is 14 amino acids. The V end lost 5 bases, the J end lost 7 bases, and 15 bases lay between the germline ends. Germline V CDR1 and CDR2: SGHTA, FQGNSA.

The chain recombines TRBV9 with TRBJ2-7; 7 nucleotides match TRBD1. The CDR3 is made up of 14 amino acids. CDR1 SGDLS and CDR2 YYNGEE come from the germline V gene. V dropped 4 bases and J dropped 0; count of bases not matched to a gene: 4. In DNA, the CDR3 is TGTGCCAGCAGCCCCAGGGGGAGCTCCTACGAGCAGTACTTC. Translating gives CASSPRGSSYEQYF.

The chain recombines TRBV28 with TRBJ2-5; tentative D call: TRBD1 (6 bases). The CDR3 loop spans 14 amino acids. Trimming cost V 3 bases and J 4 bases, with 12 bases left between them. From germline, CDR1 is MDHEN and CDR2 SYDVKM. CDR3 sequence reads: CASSLGTPGETQYF. The CDR3 coding sequence is TGTGCCAGCAGTTTGGGGACACCAGGAGAGACCCAGTACTTC.

V gene TRBV6-6 combines with J gene TRBJ2-7; 8 bases map to TRBD1. Germline loops: CDR1 MNHNY, CDR2 SVGAGI (reference sequence). After removal of 9 bases from V and 3 bases from J, the junction contained 7 bases not matched to a gene. The CDR3 contains 13 residues. The CDR3 DNA sequence: TGTGCCAGTAAACGGGACAGGAGCTACGAGCAGTACTTC. Its translation is CASKRDRSYEQYF.

This clone appeared once. V and J are TRBV7-3 and TRBJ2-3; 7 positions agree with TRBD1. Germline V lookup: CDR1 SGHTA, CDR2 FQGTGA. This CDR3 region has 14 residues. V was pared by 3 bases and J by 1 base, with 1 base of the junction left unmatched. CDR3 residues: CASSFDRGTDTQYF. The CDR3 region has the DNA TGTGCCAGCAGCTTTGACAGGGGCACAGATACGCAGTATTTT.

The genes are TRBV20-1 and TRBJ1-5, with 7 bases that match TRBD1. Germline trimming cut 3 bases from V and 2 bases from J; bases unmatched to any gene: 7. The CDR3 consists of 15 residues. Per germline, CDR1 DFQATT and CDR2 SNEGSKA (reference sequence). For the CDR3, the DNA is TGCAGTGCTAGTCAGGGGGGACGTCGCAATCAGCCCCAGCATTTT. Its translation is CSASQGGRRNQPQHF.

This chain joins TRBV24-1 and TRBJ2-1; 11 bases are shared with TRBD2. The CDR3 has 15 amino acids. Per germline, CDR1 KGHDR and CDR2 SFDVKD. V dropped 9 bases and J dropped 3; count of bases not matched to a gene: 6. Here the CDR3 reads CATQLSGRDYNEQFF. CDR3 in DNA: TGTGCCACCCAACTTAGCGGGAGGGACTACAATGAGCAGTTCTTC.

CDR3 bases: TGCAGTGCTAGTCTAGTGGGCTCCTACAATGAGCAGTTCTTC. This sequence encodes CSASLVGSYNEQFF. The chain combines TRBV20-1 with TRBJ2-1; no reliable D call. The ends were cut back, 3 bases at V and 0 bases at J, with 9 bases in the middle. This CDR3 spans 14 amino acids. CDR1 and CDR2 from the germline V gene are DFQATT and SNEGSKA (reference sequence).

This chain links TRBV27 with TRBJ2-7, with 13 bases that match TRBD2. With 4 bases clipped from V and 2 bases from J, the junction kept 5 bases outside the gene matches. Looked up from germline, CDR1 is MNHEY and CDR2 is SMNVEV (reference sequence). This CDR3 contains 16 residues. The CDR3 DNA follows: TGTGCCAGCAGTTCTGGGACTAGCGGGGCTACCTACGAGCAGTACTTC. It yields the protein CASSSGTSGATYEQYF.

This clone was counted only a few times. This chain joins TRBV7-9 and TRBJ1-2; D remains unclear. Trimming shortened V by 5 bases and J by 8 bases, and 18 bases separated the two germline ends. Per the germline V gene, CDR1 is SEHNR and CDR2 is FQNEAQ (reference sequence). CDR3 size: 14 residues. The chain's CDR3 is CASSPFEGREGYTF. DNA for the CDR3: TGTGCCAGCAGCCCCTTCGAGGGCCGGGAGGGCTACACCTTC.

In this sample, this clone turned up once. The chain recombines TRBV6-2 or TRBV6-3 with TRBJ1-5; D possibly corresponds to TRBD1 (5 bases). This CDR3 region has 16 residues. Germline V CDR1 and CDR2: MNHEY, SVGEGT. V lost 3 bases to trimming and J lost 0 bases, with 12 bases between them. Here the CDR3 reads CASSYSGGYSNQPQHF. The CDR3 DNA sequence: TGTGCCAGCAGTTATTCGGGGGGTTATAGCAATCAGCCCCAGCATTTT.

This sequence joins TRBV6-5 and TRBJ2-2; D remains ambiguous. Per the germline V gene, CDR1 is MNHEY and CDR2 is SVGAGI. There are 13 residues in the CDR3. V gave up 4 bases and J gave up 6 bases, with 9 bases separating them. The chain's CDR3 is CASSSRYPGELFF. In DNA, the CDR3 is TGTGCCAGCAGTTCGCGGTACCCCGGGGAGCTGTTTTTT.

This clone was found a few times. The rearrangement joins TRBV12-5 to TRBJ2-5, with D perhaps TRBD2 (6 bases). Germline V gene data show CDR1 as LGHNT and CDR2 as FRNRAP. There are 15 residues in the CDR3. V was trimmed by 0 bases and J by 7 bases, leaving 15 bases between them. CDR3 DNA: TGTGCTAGTGGTTTGGTGGTGGCGGGGCCGGGGACCCAGTACTTC. Translating it yields CASGLVVAGPGTQYF.

The chain couples TRBV6-5 to TRBJ2-5; TRBD1 aligns across 12 bases. There are 14 residues in the CDR3. Germline V gene sequence: CDR1 MNHEY, CDR2 SVGAGI. V was clipped by 4 bases and J by 5 bases; unmatched bases: 2. The CDR3: CASSFGTGGETQYF. The CDR3, as DNA: TGTGCCAGCAGTTTTGGGACAGGGGGCGAGACCCAGTACTTC.

This chain uses TRBV2 with TRBJ2-1; 8 bases align to TRBD2. This CDR3 has 14 amino acids. V shed 8 bases, J shed 9 bases, and the junction held 12 bases outside the gene matches. CDR1 is SNHLY and CDR2 is FYNNEI in the germline V gene. The CDR3 DNA reads TGTGCCAGCTTTGGGACTAGTTTTCCAAGTGAGCAGTTCTTC. It translates to CASFGTSFPSEQFF.

This sequence joins TRBV7-2 and TRBJ1-2; a weak D match, TRBD1 (6 bases). The CDR3 runs 14 residues. From germline, CDR1 is SGHTA and CDR2 FQGNSA. Trimming stripped 2 bases from V and 2 bases from J, with 9 bases between. The CDR3 is CASSLQGTNYGYTF. The CDR3 DNA follows: TGTGCCAGCAGCTTACAGGGGACCAACTATGGCTACACCTTC.